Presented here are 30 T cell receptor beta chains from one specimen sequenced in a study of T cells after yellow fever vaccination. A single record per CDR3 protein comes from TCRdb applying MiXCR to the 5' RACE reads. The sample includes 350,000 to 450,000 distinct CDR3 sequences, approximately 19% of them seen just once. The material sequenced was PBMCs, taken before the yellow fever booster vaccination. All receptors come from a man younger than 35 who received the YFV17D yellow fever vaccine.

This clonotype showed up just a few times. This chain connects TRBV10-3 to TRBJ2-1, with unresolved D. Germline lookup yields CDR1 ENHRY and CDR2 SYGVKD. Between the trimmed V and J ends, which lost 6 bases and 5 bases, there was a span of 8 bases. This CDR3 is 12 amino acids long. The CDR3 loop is CAIRWENNEQFF. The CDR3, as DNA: TGTGCCATCAGGTGGGAAAACAATGAGCAGTTCTTC.

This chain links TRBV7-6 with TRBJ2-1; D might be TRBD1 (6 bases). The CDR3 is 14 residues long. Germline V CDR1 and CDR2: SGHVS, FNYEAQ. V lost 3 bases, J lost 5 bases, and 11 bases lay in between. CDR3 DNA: TGTGCCAGCAGCTTGACAGGAAACGACAATGAGCAGTTCTTC. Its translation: CASSLTGNDNEQFF.

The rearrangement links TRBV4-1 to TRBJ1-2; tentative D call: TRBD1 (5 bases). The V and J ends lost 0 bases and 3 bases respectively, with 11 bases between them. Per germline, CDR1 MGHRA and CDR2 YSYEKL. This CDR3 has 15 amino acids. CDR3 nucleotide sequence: TGCGCCAGCAGCCAAGAGTGGGGCGCGTACTATGGCTACACCTTC. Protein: CASSQEWGAYYGYTF.

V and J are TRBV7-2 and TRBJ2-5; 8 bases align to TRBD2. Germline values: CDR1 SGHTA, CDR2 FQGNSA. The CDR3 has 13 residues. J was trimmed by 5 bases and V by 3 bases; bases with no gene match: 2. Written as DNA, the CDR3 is TGTGCCAGCAGCTTTAGCGGGGTGGAGACCCAGTACTTC. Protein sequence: CASSFSGVETQYF.

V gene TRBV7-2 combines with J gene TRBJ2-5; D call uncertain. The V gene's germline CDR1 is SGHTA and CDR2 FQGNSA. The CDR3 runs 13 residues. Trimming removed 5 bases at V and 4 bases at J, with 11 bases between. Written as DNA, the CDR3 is TGTGCCAGCAGCCGGGCCCCACGAGAGACCCAGTACTTC. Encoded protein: CASSRAPRETQYF.

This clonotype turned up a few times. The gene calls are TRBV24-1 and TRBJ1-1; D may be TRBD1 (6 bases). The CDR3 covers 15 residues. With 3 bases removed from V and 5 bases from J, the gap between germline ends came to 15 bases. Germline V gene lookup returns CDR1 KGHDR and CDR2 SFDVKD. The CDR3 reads CATSDSGRGRTEAFF. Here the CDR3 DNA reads TGTGCCACCAGTGATAGTGGCAGGGGTAGGACTGAAGCTTTCTTT.

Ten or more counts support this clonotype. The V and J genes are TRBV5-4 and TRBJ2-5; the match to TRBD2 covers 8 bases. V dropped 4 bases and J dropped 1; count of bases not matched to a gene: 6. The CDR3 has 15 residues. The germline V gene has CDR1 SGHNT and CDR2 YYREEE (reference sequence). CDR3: CASSPPGGIQETQYF. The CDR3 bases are TGTGCCAGCAGCCCCCCGGGGGGGATCCAAGAGACCCAGTACTTC. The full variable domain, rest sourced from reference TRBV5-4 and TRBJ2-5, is ETGVTQSPTHLIKTRGQQVTLRCSSQSGHNTVSWYQQALGQGPQFIFQYYREEENGRGNFPPRFSGLQFPNYSSELNVNALELDDSALYLCASSPPGGIQETQYFGPGTRLLVL.

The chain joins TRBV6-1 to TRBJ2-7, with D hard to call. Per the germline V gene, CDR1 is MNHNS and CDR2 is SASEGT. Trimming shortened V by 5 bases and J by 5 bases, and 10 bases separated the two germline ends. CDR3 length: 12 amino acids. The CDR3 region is CASSRDGDEQYF. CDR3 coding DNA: TGTGCCAGCAGTCGTGACGGCGACGAGCAGTACTTC.

CDR3 DNA sequence: TGCGCCAGCAGCTCCCGGGGGGCAGACAGGGACTATGGCTACACCTTC. It specifies CASSSRGADRDYGYTF. The rearrangement uses TRBV4-1 and TRBJ1-2; 7 bases map to TRBD1. Germline lookup yields CDR1 MGHRA and CDR2 YSYEKL. The CDR3 length is 16 residues. The V and J ends lost 5 bases and 3 bases, in that order; junction bases with no gene match: 12.

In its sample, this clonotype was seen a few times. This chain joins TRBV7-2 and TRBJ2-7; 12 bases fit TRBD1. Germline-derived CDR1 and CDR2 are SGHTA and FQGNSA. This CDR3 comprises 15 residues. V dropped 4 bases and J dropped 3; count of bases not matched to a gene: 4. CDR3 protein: CASSYGTGGLYEQYF. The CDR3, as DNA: TGTGCCAGCAGCTACGGGACAGGGGGCCTCTACGAGCAGTACTTC.

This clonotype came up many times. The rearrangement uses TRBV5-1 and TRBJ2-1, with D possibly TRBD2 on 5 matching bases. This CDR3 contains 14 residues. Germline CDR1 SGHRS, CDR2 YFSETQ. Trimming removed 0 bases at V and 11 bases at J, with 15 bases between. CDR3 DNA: TGCGCCAGCAGCTTGGAGGTATCCACGGGGAAGCAGTTCTTC. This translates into CASSLEVSTGKQFF.

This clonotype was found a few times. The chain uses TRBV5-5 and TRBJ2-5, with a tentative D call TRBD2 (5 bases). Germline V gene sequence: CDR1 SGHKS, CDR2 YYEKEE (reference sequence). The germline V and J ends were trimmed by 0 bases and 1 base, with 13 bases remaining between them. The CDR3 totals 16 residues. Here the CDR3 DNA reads TGTGCCAGCAGCTTGGGGGCACGGGGAGTCCAAGAGACCCAGTACTTC. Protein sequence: CASSLGARGVQETQYF. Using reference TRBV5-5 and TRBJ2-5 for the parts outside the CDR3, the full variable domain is DAGVTQSPTHLIKTRGQQVTLRCSPISGHKSVSWYQQVLGQGPQFIFQYYEKEERGRGNFPDRFSARQFPNYSSELNVNALLLGDSALYLCASSLGARGVQETQYFGPGTRLLVL.

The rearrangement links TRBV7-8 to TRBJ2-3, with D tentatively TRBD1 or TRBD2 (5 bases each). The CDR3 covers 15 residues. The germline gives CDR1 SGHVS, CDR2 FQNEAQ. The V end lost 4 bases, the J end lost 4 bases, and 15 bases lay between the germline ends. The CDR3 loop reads CASSYGTTRADTQYF. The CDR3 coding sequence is TGTGCCAGCAGCTACGGGACGACCCGGGCAGATACGCAGTATTTT. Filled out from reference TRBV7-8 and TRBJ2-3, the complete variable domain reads GAGVSQSPRYKVAKRGQDVALRCDPISGHVSLFWYQQALGQGPEFLTYFQNEAQLDKSGLPSDRFFAERPEGSVSTLKIQRTQQEDSAVYLCASSYGTTRADTQYFGPGTRLTVL.

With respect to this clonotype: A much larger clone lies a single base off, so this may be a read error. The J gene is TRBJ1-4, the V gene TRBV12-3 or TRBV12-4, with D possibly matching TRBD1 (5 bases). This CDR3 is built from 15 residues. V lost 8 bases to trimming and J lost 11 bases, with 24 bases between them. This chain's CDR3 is CASYDSRDPSQKLFF. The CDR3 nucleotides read TGTGCCAGCTATGATTCCCGGGACCCATCACAGAAACTGTTTTTT.

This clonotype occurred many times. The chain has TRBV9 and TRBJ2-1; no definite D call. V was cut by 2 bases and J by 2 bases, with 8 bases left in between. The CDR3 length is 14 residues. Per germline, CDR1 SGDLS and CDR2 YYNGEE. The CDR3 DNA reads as TGTGCCAGCAGCGTCTCCCAACCCTACAATGAGCAGTTCTTC. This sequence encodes CASSVSQPYNEQFF.

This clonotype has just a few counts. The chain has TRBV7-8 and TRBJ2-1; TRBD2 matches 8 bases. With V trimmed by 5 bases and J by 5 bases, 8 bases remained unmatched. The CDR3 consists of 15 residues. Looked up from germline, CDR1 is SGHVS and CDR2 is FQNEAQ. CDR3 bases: TGTGCCAGCAGCACCGGGACTAGTTTCGACAATGAGCAGTTCTTC. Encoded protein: CASSTGTSFDNEQFF.

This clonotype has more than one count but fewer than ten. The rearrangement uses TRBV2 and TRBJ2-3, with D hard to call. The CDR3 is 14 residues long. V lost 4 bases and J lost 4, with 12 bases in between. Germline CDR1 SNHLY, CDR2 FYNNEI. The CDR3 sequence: CASSGPSGADTQYF. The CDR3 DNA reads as TGTGCCAGCAGTGGCCCCAGTGGTGCAGATACGCAGTATTTT.

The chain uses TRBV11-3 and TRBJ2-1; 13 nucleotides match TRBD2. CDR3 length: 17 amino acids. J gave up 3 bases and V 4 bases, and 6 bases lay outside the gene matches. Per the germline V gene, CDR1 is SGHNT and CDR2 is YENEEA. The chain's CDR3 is CASSSRTSGGYYNEQFF. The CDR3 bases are TGTGCCAGCAGCTCCCGGACTAGCGGGGGTTACTACAATGAGCAGTTCTTC. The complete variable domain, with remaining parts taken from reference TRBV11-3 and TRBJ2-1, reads EAGVVQSPRYKIIEKKQPVAFWCNPISGHNTLYWYLQNLGQGPELLIRYENEEAVDDSQLPKDRFSAERLKGVDSTLKIQPAELGDSAVYLCASSSRTSGGYYNEQFFGPGTRLTVL.

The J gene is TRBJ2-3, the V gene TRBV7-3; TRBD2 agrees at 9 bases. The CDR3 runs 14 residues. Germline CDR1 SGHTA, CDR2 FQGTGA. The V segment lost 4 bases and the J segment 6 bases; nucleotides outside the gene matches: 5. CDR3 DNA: TGTGCCAGCAGCTGGAGCGGGGGGAGCGATACGCAGTATTTT. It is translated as CASSWSGGSDTQYF.

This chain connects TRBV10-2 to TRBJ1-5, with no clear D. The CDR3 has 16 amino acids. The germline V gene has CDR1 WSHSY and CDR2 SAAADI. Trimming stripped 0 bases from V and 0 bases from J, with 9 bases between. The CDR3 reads CASSESPGNSNQPQHF. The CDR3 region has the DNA TGCGCCAGCAGTGAGTCCCCGGGGAATAGCAATCAGCCCCAGCATTTT.

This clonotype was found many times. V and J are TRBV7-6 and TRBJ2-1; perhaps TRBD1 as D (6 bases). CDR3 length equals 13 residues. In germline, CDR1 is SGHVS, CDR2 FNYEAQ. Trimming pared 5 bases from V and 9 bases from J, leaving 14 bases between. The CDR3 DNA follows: TGTGCCAGCAGCACCTCCCAGGGGAGTGAGCAGTTCTTC. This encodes CASSTSQGSEQFF. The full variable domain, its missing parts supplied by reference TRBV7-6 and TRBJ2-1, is GAGVSQSPRYKVTKRGQDVALRCDPISGHVSLYWYRQALGQGPEFLTYFNYEAQQDKSGLPNDRFSAERPEGSISTLTIQRTEQRDSAMYRCASSTSQGSEQFFGPGTRLTVL.

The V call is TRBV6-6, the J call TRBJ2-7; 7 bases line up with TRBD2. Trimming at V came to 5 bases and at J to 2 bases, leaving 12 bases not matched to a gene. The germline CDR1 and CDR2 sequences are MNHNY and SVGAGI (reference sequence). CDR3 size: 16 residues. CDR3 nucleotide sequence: TGTGCCAGCAGTCTCCCCGGGGAGGGTCCAACCTACGAGCAGTACTTC. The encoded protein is CASSLPGEGPTYEQYF.

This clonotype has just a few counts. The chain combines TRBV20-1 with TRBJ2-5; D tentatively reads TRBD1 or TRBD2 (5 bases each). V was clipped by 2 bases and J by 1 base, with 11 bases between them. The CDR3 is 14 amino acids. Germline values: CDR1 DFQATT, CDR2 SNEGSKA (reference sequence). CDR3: CSARIRGSQETQYF. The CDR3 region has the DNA TGCAGTGCTAGAATTCGGGGCTCCCAAGAGACCCAGTACTTC.

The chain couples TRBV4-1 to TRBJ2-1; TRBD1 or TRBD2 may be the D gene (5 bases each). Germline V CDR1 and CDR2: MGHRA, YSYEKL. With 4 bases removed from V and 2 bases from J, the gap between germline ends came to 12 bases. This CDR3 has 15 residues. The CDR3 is CASSPSGHTYNEQFF. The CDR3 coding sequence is TGCGCCAGCAGCCCGAGCGGACATACCTACAATGAGCAGTTCTTC.

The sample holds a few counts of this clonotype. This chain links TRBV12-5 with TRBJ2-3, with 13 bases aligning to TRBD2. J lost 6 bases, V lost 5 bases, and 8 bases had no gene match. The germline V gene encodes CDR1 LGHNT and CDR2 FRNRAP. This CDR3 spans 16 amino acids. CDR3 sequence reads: CASGPGTSGVVDTQYF. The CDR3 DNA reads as TGTGCTAGTGGTCCCGGGACTAGCGGGGTTGTCGATACGCAGTATTTT.

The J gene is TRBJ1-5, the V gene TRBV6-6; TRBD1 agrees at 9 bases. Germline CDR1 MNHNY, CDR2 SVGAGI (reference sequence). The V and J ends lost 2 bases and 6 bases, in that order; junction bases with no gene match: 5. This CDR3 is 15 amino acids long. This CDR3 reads CASSYPGTGSQPQHF. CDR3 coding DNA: TGTGCCAGCAGTTACCCCGGGACAGGGAGTCAGCCCCAGCATTTT.

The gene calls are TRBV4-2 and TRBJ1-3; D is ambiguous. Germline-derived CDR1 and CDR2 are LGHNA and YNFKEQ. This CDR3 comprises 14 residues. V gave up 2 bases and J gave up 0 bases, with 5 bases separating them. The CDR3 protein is CASSQQSSGNTIYF. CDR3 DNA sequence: TGTGCCAGCAGCCAACAGAGCTCTGGAAACACCATATATTTT.

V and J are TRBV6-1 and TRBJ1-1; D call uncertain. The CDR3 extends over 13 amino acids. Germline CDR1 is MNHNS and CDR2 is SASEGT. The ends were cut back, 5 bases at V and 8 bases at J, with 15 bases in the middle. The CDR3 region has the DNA TGTGCCAGCAGTTTTGACCTAACGAAGGAAGCTTTCTTT. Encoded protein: CASSFDLTKEAFF.

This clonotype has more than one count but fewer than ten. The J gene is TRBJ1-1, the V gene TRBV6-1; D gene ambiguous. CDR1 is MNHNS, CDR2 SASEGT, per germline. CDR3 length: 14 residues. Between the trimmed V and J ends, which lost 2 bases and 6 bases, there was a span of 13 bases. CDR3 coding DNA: TGTGCCAGCAGTGAACTAGGCATCCGGGCTGAAGCTTTCTTT. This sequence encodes CASSELGIRAEAFF.

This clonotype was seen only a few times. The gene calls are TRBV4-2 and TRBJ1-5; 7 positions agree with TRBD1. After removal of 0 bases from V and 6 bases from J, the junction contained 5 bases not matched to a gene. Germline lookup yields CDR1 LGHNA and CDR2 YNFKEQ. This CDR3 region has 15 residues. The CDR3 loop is CASSQDEGAVQPQHF. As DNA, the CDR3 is TGTGCCAGCAGCCAAGACGAGGGGGCTGTTCAGCCCCAGCATTTT.